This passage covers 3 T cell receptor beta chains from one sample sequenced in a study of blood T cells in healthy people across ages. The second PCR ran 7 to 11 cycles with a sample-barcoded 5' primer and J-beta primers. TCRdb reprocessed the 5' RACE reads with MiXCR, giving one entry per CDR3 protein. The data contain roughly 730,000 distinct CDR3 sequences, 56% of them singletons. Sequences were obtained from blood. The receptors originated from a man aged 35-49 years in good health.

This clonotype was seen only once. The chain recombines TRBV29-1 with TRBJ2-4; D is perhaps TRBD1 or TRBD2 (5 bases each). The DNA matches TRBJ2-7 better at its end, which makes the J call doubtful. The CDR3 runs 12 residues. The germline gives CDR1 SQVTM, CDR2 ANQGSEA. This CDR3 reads CSVEPGQNEQYF. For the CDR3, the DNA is TGCAGCGTTGAACCGGGGCAGAACGAGCAGTACTTC.

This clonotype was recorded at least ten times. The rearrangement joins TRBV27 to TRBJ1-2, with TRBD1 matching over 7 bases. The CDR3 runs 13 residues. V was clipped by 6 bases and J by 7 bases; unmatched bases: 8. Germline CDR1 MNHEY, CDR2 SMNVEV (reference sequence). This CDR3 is CASSTGDVGGYTF. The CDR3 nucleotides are TGTGCCAGCAGCACAGGGGATGTAGGTGGCTACACCTTC.

CDR3 amino acids: CASSHEGQSIAYEQYF. CDR3 sequence (DNA): TGTGCCAGCAGCCACGAGGGACAGAGTATAGCCTACGAGCAGTACTTC. This chain links TRBV6-2 or TRBV6-3 with TRBJ2-4; 7 nucleotides align to TRBD1. The end of the DNA fits TRBJ2-7 better, so the J call may be wrong. The CDR3 runs 16 residues. CDR1 and CDR2 (germline): MNHEY, SVGEGT.